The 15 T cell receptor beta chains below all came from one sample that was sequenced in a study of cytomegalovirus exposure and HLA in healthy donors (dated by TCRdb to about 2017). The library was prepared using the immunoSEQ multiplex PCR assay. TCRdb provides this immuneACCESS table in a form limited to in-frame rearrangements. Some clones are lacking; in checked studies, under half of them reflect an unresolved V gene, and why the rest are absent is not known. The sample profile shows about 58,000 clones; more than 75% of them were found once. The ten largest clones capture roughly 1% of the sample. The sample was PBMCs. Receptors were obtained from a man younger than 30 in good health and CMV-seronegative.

The CDR3 DNA is TGTGCCACCAGACTAGCGGTCTACAATGAGCAGTTCTTC. The encoded protein is CATRLAVYNEQFF. V gene TRBV18 combines with J gene TRBJ2-1, with 9 positions matching TRBD2. J was trimmed by 3 bases and V by 10 bases; bases with no gene match: 4. This CDR3 region has 13 residues. Germline CDR1 is KGHSH and CDR2 is LQKENI. Filled out from reference TRBV18 and TRBJ2-1, the complete variable domain reads NAGVMQNPRHLVRRRGQEARLRCSPMKGHSHVYWYRQLPEEGLKFMVYLQKENIIDESGMPKERFSAEFPKEGPSILRIQQVVRGDSAAYFCATRLAVYNEQFFGPGTRLTVL.

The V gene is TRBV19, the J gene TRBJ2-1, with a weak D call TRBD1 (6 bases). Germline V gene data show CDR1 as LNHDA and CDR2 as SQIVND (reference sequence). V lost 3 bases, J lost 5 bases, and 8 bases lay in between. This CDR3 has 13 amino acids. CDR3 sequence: CASSINRDNEQFF. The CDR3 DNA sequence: TGTGCCAGTAGTATCAACAGGGACAATGAGCAGTTCTTC.

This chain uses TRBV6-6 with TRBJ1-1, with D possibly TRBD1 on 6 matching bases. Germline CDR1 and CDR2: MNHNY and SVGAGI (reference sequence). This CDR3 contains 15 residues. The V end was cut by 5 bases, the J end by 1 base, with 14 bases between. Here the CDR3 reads CASSIPQGPNTEAFF. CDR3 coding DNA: TGTGCCAGCAGTATCCCACAGGGCCCGAACACTGAAGCTTTCTTT.

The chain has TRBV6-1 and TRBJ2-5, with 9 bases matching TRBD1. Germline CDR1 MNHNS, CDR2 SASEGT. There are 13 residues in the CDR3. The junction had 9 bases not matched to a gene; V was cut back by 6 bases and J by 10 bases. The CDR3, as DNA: TGTGCCAGCAGATTCCGGGACAGGGAGGTCCAGTACTTC. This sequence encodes CASRFRDREVQYF.

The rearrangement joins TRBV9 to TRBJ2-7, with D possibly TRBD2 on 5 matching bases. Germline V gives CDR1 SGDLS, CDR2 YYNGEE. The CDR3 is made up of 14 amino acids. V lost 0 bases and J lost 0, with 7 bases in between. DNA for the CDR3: TGTGCCAGCAGCGTAGCAAGCGGCTCCTACGAGCAGTACTTC. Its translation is CASSVASGSYEQYF.

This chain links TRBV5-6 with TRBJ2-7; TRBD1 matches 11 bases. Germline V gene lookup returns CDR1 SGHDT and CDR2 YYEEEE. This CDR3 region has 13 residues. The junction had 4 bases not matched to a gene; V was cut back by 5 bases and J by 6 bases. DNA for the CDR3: TGTGCCAGCAGTGGGACAGGGGGTCGCGAGCAGTACTTC. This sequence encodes CASSGTGGREQYF. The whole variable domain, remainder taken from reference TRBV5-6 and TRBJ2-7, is DAGVTQSPTHLIKTRGQQVTLRCSPKSGHDTVSWYQQALGQGPQFIFQYYEEEERQRGNFPDRFSGHQFPNYSSELNVNALLLGDSALYLCASSGTGGREQYFGPGTRLTVT.

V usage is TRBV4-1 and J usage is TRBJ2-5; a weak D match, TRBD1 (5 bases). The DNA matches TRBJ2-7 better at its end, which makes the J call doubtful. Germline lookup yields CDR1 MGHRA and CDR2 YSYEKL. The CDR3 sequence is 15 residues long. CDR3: CASSQESGRYYEQYF. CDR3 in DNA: TGCGCCAGCAGCCAAGAATCAGGGCGGTACTACGAGCAGTACTTC.

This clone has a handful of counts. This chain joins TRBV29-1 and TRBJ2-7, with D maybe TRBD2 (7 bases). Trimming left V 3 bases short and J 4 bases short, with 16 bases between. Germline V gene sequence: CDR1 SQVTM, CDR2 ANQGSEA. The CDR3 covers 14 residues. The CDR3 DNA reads TGCAGCGTTGACGGGGGGCGGGAAGGATACGAGCAGTACTTC. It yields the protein CSVDGGREGYEQYF.

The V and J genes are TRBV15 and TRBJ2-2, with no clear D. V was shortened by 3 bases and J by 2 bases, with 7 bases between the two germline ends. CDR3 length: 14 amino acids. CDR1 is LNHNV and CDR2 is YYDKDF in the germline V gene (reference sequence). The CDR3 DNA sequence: TGTGCCACCAGCAGGTCCTTAAACACCGGGGAGCTGTTTTTT. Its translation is CATSRSLNTGELFF.

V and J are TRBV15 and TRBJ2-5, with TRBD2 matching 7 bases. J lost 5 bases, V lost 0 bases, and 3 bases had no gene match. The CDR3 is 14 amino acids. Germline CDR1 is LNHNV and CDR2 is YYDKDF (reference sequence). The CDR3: CATSRDGGEETQYF. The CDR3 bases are TGTGCCACCAGCAGAGATGGGGGGGAGGAGACCCAGTACTTC.

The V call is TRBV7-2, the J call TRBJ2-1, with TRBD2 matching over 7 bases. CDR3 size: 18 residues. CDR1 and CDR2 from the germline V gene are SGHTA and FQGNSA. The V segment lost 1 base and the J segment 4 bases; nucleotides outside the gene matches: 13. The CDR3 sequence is CASSLVLGLTSAYNEQFF. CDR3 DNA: TGTGCCAGCAGCTTAGTTCTGGGCCTAACTAGCGCTTACAATGAGCAGTTCTTC.

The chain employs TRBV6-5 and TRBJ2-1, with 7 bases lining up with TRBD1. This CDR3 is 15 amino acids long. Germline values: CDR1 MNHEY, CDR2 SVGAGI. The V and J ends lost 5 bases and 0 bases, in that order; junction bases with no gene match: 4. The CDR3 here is CASSRDSFSYNEQFF. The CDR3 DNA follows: TGTGCCAGCAGTAGGGACAGCTTCTCCTACAATGAGCAGTTCTTC.

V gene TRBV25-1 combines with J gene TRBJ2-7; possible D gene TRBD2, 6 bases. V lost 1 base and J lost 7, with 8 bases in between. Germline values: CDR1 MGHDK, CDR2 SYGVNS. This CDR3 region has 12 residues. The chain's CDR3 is CASSEWGDEQYF. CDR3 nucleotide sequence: TGTGCCAGCAGTGAATGGGGGGATGAGCAGTACTTC.

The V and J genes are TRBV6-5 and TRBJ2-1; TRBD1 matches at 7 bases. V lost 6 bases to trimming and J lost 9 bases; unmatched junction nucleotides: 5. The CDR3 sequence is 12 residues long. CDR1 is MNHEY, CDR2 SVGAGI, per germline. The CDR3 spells CASREGTAEQFF. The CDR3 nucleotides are TGTGCCAGCAGAGAAGGGACAGCTGAGCAGTTCTTC.

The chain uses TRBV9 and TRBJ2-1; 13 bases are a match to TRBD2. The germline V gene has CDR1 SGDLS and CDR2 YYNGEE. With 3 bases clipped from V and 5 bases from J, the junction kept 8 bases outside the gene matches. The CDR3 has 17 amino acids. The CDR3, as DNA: TGTGCCAGCAGCGAGGGACTAGCGGGGCCTAGGGACAATGAGCAGTTCTTC. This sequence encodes CASSEGLAGPRDNEQFF.